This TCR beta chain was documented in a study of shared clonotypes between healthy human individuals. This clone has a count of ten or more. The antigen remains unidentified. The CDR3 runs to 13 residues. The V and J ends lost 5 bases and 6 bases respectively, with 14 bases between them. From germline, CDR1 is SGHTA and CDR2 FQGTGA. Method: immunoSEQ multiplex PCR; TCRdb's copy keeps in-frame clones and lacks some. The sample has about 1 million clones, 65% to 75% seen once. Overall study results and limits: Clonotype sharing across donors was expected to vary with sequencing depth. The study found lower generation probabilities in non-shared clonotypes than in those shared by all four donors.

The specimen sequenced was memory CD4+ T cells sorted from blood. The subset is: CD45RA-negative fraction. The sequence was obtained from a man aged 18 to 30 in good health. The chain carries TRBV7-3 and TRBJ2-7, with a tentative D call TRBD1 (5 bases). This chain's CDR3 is CASSAQKGSEQYF. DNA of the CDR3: TGTGCCAGCAGCGCCCAGAAGGGGTCCGAGCAGTACTTC. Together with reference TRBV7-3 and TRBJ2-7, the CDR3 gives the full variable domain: GAGVSQTPSNKVTEKGKYVELRCDPISGHTALYWYRQSLGQGPEFLIYFQGTGAADDSGLPNDRFFAVRPEGSVSTLKIQRTERGDSAVYLCASSAQKGSEQYFGPGTRLTVT.